This entry lists 30 T cell receptor beta chains sequenced from one sample in a study of blood T cell repertoires in COVID-19. Sequencing used immunoSEQ multiplex PCR; TCRdb keeps in-frame clones, though not all of them. This table has hundreds of thousands of clones, around three quarters appearing once. Source material: peripheral blood. The source is a woman at least 80 years old with acute or convalescent COVID-19.

This clone was recorded only once. The V call is TRBV28, the J call TRBJ1-5; perhaps TRBD1 as D (6 bases). This CDR3 has 14 amino acids. Deletions cut 5 bases from V and 9 bases from J, with 17 bases between. CDR1 is MDHEN, CDR2 SYDVKM, per germline. In DNA, the CDR3 is TGTGCCAGCAGTCGGACAGTCTCTGCTAGGCCCCAGCATTTT. Translated: CASSRTVSARPQHF.

The rearrangement uses TRBV5-6 and TRBJ1-1; 7 positions match TRBD1. In germline, CDR1 is SGHDT, CDR2 YYEEEE. Trimming at V came to 4 bases and at J to 0 bases, leaving 12 bases not matched to a gene. The CDR3 is 17 amino acids. CDR3 bases: TGTGCCAGCAGCAAACGCCTGGACAGGTCGATGAACACTGAAGCTTTCTTT. This encodes CASSKRLDRSMNTEAFF.

The chain carries TRBV9 and TRBJ2-1; 7 positions match TRBD2. The CDR3 totals 15 residues. V gave up 1 base and J gave up 6 bases; unmatched junction bases: 7. CDR1 and CDR2 (germline): SGDLS, YYNGEE. CDR3 nucleotides: TGTGCCAGCAGCGTATCGATAGCGGGTCCCAATGAGCAGTTCTTC. Its translation is CASSVSIAGPNEQFF. Supplemented by reference TRBV9 and TRBJ2-1, the full variable domain reads DSGVTQTPKHLITATGQRVTLRCSPRSGDLSVYWYQQSLDQGLQFLIQYYNGEERAKGNILERFSAQQFPDLHSELNLSSLELGDSALYFCASSVSIAGPNEQFFGPGTRLTVL.

V gene TRBV2 combines with J gene TRBJ1-5; D may be TRBD1 (6 bases). The CDR3 consists of 14 residues. V was trimmed by 3 bases and J by 6 bases, leaving 12 bases between them. Germline V gene sequence: CDR1 SNHLY, CDR2 FYNNEI. CDR3 sequence: CASSEGGARQPQHF. CDR3 coding DNA: TGTGCCAGCAGTGAGGGGGGGGCTCGTCAGCCCCAGCATTTT.

The V call is TRBV12-3 or TRBV12-4, the J call TRBJ2-1; D possibly corresponds to TRBD2 (5 bases). This CDR3 has 13 residues. Trimming took off 0 bases at V and 15 bases at J, with 15 bases between the two ends. This CDR3 is CASSLARLANPFF. CDR3 coding DNA: TGTGCCAGCAGTTTAGCGCGGCTAGCTAATCCGTTCTTC.

The chain combines TRBV13 with TRBJ2-5; 7 bases agree with TRBD1. Germline V gene sequence: CDR1 PRHDT, CDR2 FYEKMQ (reference sequence). The V and J ends lost 4 bases and 5 bases, in that order; junction bases with no gene match: 10. The CDR3 runs to 15 residues. CDR3: CASSSPTTGTETQYF. The CDR3 DNA is TGTGCCAGCAGCTCCCCAACGACAGGGACGGAGACCCAGTACTTC.

The chain carries TRBV3-1 (or the pseudogene TRBV3-2) and TRBJ2-3; the D gene is possibly TRBD1 (6 bases). The V end lost 0 bases, the J end lost 9 bases, and 10 bases lay between the germline ends. The germline V gene encodes CDR1 LGHDT and CDR2 YNNKEL (reference sequence). There are 13 residues in the CDR3. The CDR3 loop reads CASSQDVRGTQYF. CDR3 in DNA: TGTGCCAGCAGCCAAGATGTCAGGGGAACGCAGTATTTT.

The CDR3 nucleotides read TGTGCCAGCAGCCCGTTCTGGGGCAAAACCTACGAGCAGTACTTC. Translated: CASSPFWGKTYEQYF. The chain joins TRBV14 to TRBJ2-7; tentative D call: TRBD1 (5 bases). Trimming shortened V by 4 bases and J by 2 bases, and 15 bases separated the two germline ends. The germline V gene encodes CDR1 SGHDN and CDR2 FVKESK. The CDR3 is 15 residues long.

J is TRBJ2-1 and V is TRBV15, with 12 bases lining up with TRBD1. Germline V gene lookup returns CDR1 LNHNV and CDR2 YYDKDF (reference sequence). Germline trimming cut 5 bases from V and 6 bases from J; bases unmatched to any gene: 14. The CDR3 contains 18 residues. The CDR3 DNA follows: TGTGCCACCAGCGTTGAATACGGGACAGGGGGCAAGGGCAATGAGCAGTTCTTC. Its translation is CATSVEYGTGGKGNEQFF. Full variable domain (rest looked up from reference TRBV15 and TRBJ2-1): DAMVIQNPRYQVTQFGKPVTLSCSQTLNHNVMYWYQQKSSQAPKLLFHYYDKDFNNEADTPDNFQSRRPNTSFCFLDIRSPGLGDTAMYLCATSVEYGTGGKGNEQFFGPGTRLTVL.

This chain connects TRBV4-3 to TRBJ1-2, with a weak D call TRBD1 (6 bases). This CDR3 comprises 13 residues. CDR1 and CDR2 from the germline V gene are LGHNA and YSLEER. V shed 0 bases and J shed 5 bases, with 7 bases lying between them. CDR3 bases: TGCGCCAGCAGCCAAGATCAGGGGTATGGCTACACCTTC. Its protein product is CASSQDQGYGYTF.

V usage is TRBV6-5 and J usage is TRBJ1-1, with 7 bases fitting TRBD1. Germline assignment: CDR1 MNHEY and CDR2 SVGAGI. The CDR3 is 13 amino acids. V shed 6 bases and J 4 bases; nucleotides not matched to a gene: 5. The CDR3 region is CASSNQGGTEAFF. DNA for the CDR3: TGTGCCAGCAGCAATCAGGGGGGCACTGAAGCTTTCTTT.

This chain links TRBV7-9 with TRBJ1-4; TRBD1 matches at 8 bases. The J segment lost 5 bases and the V segment lost 4 bases, leaving 9 bases of the junction unmatched. Germline V CDR1 and CDR2: SEHNR, FQNEAQ (reference sequence). The CDR3 has 16 residues. CDR3 coding DNA: TGTGCCAGCAGCTCAGCTACAGGGGGGACAAATGAAAAACTGTTTTTT. It yields the protein CASSSATGGTNEKLFF.

V and J are TRBV7-9 and TRBJ2-2; tentative D call: TRBD2 (6 bases). Trimming stripped 5 bases from V and 9 bases from J, with 13 bases between. This CDR3 region has 13 residues. CDR1 is SEHNR and CDR2 is FQNEAQ in the germline V gene (reference sequence). CDR3 DNA: TGTGCCAGCAGCCGCGGGGCTGTGCGGGAGCTGTTTTTT. Its protein product is CASSRGAVRELFF.

This rearrangement joins TRBV6-6 to TRBJ1-3; the D is unclear. V was trimmed by 1 base and J by 4 bases, leaving 11 bases between them. CDR3 length: 15 amino acids. CDR1 MNHNY and CDR2 SVGAGI come from the germline V gene (reference sequence). As DNA, the CDR3 is TGTGCCAGCAGTTACTTCCCGGGTACAGGAAACACCATATATTTT. This gives the protein CASSYFPGTGNTIYF.

This chain links TRBV7-2 with TRBJ2-7, with 9 bases fitting TRBD1. Germline trimming cut 5 bases from V and 0 bases from J; bases unmatched to any gene: 8. CDR1 is SGHTA and CDR2 is FQGNSA in the germline V gene. The CDR3 spans 16 residues. The CDR3 reads CASSLAGTGISYEQYF. CDR3 coding DNA: TGTGCCAGCAGCCTTGCCGGGACAGGGATCTCCTACGAGCAGTACTTC.

The chain is built from TRBV28 and TRBJ1-5, with a weak D call TRBD1 (6 bases). The CDR3 is 15 amino acids. Germline-derived CDR1 and CDR2 are MDHEN and SYDVKM. Trimming removed 6 bases from V and 0 bases from J, with 12 bases in between. CDR3 sequence (DNA): TGTGCCAGCAGACCCACAGGGCGTAGCAATCAGCCCCAGCATTTT. It translates to CASRPTGRSNQPQHF.

The chain has TRBV11-1 and TRBJ2-1; 9 positions match TRBD2. The V and J ends lost 5 bases and 7 bases, in that order; junction bases with no gene match: 6. Germline V lookup: CDR1 SGHAT, CDR2 FQDESV (reference sequence). CDR3 length equals 14 residues. The CDR3 loop is CASSASGNRNEQFF. The CDR3 DNA reads TGTGCCAGCAGCGCTAGCGGGAATAGGAATGAGCAGTTCTTC.

The genes are TRBV25-1 and TRBJ1-4; a weak D match, TRBD1 (6 bases). There are 14 residues in the CDR3. V lost 6 bases and J 7 bases, leaving 15 bases between the germline ends. Per germline, CDR1 MGHDK and CDR2 SYGVNS. CDR3 DNA sequence: TGTGCCAGCAGAGGGGGGGGGCTTGGTGAAAAACTGTTTTTT. It yields the protein CASRGGGLGEKLFF.

J is TRBJ1-1 and V is TRBV11-2; 9 bases are shared with TRBD1. The V segment lost 5 bases and the J segment 4 bases; nucleotides outside the gene matches: 5. Germline V gives CDR1 SGHAT, CDR2 FQNNGV. The CDR3 is 14 residues long. In DNA, the CDR3 is TGTGCCAGCAGCCCCACGACAGGGGGCACTGAAGCTTTCTTT. This gives the protein CASSPTTGGTEAFF.

This clone was seen more than once but under ten times. The chain employs TRBV11-2 and TRBJ2-3; 10 bases line up with TRBD2. This CDR3 is built from 15 residues. Germline V gene data show CDR1 as SGHAT and CDR2 as FQNNGV. The V gene end was trimmed by 6 bases and the J gene end by 5 bases; junction bases not matched to a gene: 8. The CDR3 loop is CASSAQRGGLDTQYF. CDR3 in DNA: TGTGCCAGCAGTGCGCAGCGGGGGGGCCTAGATACGCAGTATTTT.

This clone was observed once. The CDR3, as DNA: TGCGCCAGCAAGTTGGCAGGGGTTAGCAATCAGCCCCAGCATTTT. This encodes CASKLAGVSNQPQHF. The J gene is TRBJ1-5, the V gene TRBV10-1; a possible D gene is TRBD1 (6 bases). The germline V and J ends were trimmed by 7 bases and 0 bases, with 13 bases remaining between them. The CDR3 runs to 15 residues. Germline values: CDR1 WNHNN, CDR2 SYGVQD (reference sequence).

The sample holds many counts of this clone. The chain employs TRBV27 and TRBJ2-5, with D perhaps matching TRBD2 (6 bases). Germline CDR1 and CDR2: MNHEY and SMNVEV (reference sequence). This CDR3 spans 17 amino acids. V lost 0 bases, J lost 1 base, and 15 bases lay in between. The DNA for the CDR3 is TGTGCCAGCAGTTTATCGTTCCCGGGTAGCGGCCAAGAGACCCAGTACTTC. Protein: CASSLSFPGSGQETQYF.

This clone has only a few counts. This sequence joins TRBV5-5 and TRBJ1-4; 7 nucleotides align to TRBD1. The germline V gene encodes CDR1 SGHKS and CDR2 YYEKEE (reference sequence). This CDR3 contains 17 residues. J gave up 8 bases and V 4 bases, and 17 bases lay outside the gene matches. This chain's CDR3 is CASSRSPSDRAGEKLFF. The CDR3 bases are TGTGCCAGCAGCAGATCACCATCTGACAGGGCTGGGGAAAAACTGTTTTTT.

Concerning this clone itself: Within the sample, other DNA sequences also encode this same CDR3. The chain links TRBV2 to TRBJ1-1; D is undetermined. Between the trimmed V and J ends, which lost 7 bases and 1 base, there was a span of 10 bases. Germline V gene lookup returns CDR1 SNHLY and CDR2 FYNNEI. CDR3 length: 13 residues. CDR3 in amino acids: CASTLGENTEAFF. The CDR3 nucleotides are TGTGCCAGCACCCTCGGGGAGAACACTGAAGCTTTCTTT.

This chain joins TRBV2 and TRBJ1-6; D is possibly TRBD1 (5 bases). Germline CDR1 SNHLY, CDR2 FYNNEI. This CDR3 comprises 16 residues. V lost 5 bases and J 7 bases, leaving 18 bases between the germline ends. The CDR3 DNA reads TGTGCCAGCAGTAAAATTCAGGCAGGGAGGAATTCACCCCTCCACTTT. Its protein product is CASSKIQAGRNSPLHF.

The chain carries TRBV30 and TRBJ2-2; 8 bases map to TRBD1. The CDR3 runs to 14 residues. With 5 bases clipped from V and 6 bases from J, the junction kept 8 bases outside the gene matches. Germline CDR1 is GTSNPN and CDR2 is SVGIG (reference sequence). For the CDR3, the DNA is TGTGCCTGGGGACAGGGATTTTGGGCCGGGGAGCTGTTTTTT. This sequence encodes CAWGQGFWAGELFF.

V usage is TRBV2 and J usage is TRBJ1-1; 8 positions match TRBD1. V gave up 5 bases and J gave up 2 bases; unmatched junction bases: 13. This CDR3 spans 17 amino acids. The V gene's germline CDR1 is SNHLY and CDR2 FYNNEI. CDR3 bases: TGTGCCAGCAGTATCCTCCCCCAAGGACAGGGAAACACTGAAGCTTTCTTT. It yields the protein CASSILPQGQGNTEAFF. The full variable domain, completed using reference TRBV2 and TRBJ1-1, is EPEVTQTPSHQVTQMGQEVILRCVPISNHLYFYWYRQILGQKVEFLVSFYNNEISEKSEIFDDQFSVERPDGSNFTLKIRSTKLEDSAMYFCASSILPQGQGNTEAFFGQGTRLTVV.

This chain uses TRBV6-5 with TRBJ1-1; 8 bases line up with TRBD1. V was clipped by 6 bases and J by 3 bases; unmatched bases: 9. The CDR3 length is 15 residues. Germline CDR1 and CDR2: MNHEY and SVGAGI. DNA of the CDR3: TGTGCCAGCAGATTATCAGGGGGCTTGGACACTGAAGCTTTCTTT. This encodes CASRLSGGLDTEAFF.

This clone was picked up one time. The chain links TRBV10-1 to TRBJ2-7, with 16 bases fitting TRBD2. The CDR3 spans 15 residues. Germline V gives CDR1 WNHNN, CDR2 SYGVQD (reference sequence). J gave up 6 bases and V 6 bases, and 5 bases lay outside the gene matches. Here the CDR3 reads CASRPGLAGGSEQYF. The CDR3 DNA follows: TGCGCCAGCAGGCCGGGACTAGCGGGAGGGTCCGAGCAGTACTTC.

V is TRBV11-2 and J is TRBJ2-5, with D perhaps TRBD2 (6 bases). This CDR3 region has 13 residues. The germline V gene encodes CDR1 SGHAT and CDR2 FQNNGV. Trimming stripped 4 bases from V and 3 bases from J, with 9 bases between. The CDR3 here is CASSSGVKETQYF. DNA for the CDR3: TGTGCCAGCAGCTCGGGGGTCAAAGAGACCCAGTACTTC.